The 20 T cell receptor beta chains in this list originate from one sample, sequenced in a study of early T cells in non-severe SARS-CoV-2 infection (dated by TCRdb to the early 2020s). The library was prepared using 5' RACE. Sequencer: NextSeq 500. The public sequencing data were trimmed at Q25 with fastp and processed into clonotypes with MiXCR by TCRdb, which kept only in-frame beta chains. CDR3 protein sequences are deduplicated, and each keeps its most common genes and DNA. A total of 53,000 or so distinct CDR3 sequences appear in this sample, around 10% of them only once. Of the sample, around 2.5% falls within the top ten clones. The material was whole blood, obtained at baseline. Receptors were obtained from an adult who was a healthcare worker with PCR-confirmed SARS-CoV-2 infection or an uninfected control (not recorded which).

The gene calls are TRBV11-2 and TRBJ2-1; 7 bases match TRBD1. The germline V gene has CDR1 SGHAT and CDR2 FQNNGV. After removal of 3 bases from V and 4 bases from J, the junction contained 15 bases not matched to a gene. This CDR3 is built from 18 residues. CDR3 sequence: CASSFPRTGAIRYNEQFF. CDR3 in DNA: TGTGCCAGCAGCTTCCCACGGACAGGAGCGATCAGATACAATGAGCAGTTCTTC.

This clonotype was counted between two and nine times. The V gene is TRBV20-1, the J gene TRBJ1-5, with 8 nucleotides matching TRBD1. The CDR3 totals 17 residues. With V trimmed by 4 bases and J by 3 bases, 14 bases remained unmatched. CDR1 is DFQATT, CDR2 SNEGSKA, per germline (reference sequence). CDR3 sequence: CSAKTPGGRGHNQPQHF. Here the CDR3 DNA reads TGCAGTGCTAAGACCCCCGGCGGCAGGGGGCACAATCAGCCCCAGCATTTT.

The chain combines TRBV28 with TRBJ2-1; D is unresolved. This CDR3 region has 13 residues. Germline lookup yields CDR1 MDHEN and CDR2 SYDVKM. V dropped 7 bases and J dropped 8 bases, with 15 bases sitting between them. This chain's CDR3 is CASTPSTVDEQFF. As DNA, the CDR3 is TGTGCCAGCACCCCAAGCACCGTGGATGAGCAGTTCTTC.

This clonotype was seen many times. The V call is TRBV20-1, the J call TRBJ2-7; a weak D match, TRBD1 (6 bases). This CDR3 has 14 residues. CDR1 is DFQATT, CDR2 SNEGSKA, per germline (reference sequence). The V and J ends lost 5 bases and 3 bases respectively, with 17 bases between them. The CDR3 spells CSARQGPPLYEQYF. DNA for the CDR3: TGCAGTGCTCGTCAGGGGCCGCCTCTCTACGAGCAGTACTTC.

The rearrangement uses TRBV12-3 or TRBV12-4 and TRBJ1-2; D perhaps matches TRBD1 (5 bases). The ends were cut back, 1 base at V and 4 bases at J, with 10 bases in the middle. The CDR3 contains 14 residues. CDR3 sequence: CASSLGRDSYGYTF. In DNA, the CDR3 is TGTGCCAGCAGTTTAGGCAGGGATTCCTATGGCTACACCTTC.

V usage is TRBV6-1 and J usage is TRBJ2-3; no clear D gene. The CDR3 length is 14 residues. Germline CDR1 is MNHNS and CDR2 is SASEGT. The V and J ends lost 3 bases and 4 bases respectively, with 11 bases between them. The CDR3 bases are TGTGCCAGCAGTGAGGCCCCCGCAGCAGATACGCAGTATTTT. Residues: CASSEAPAADTQYF.

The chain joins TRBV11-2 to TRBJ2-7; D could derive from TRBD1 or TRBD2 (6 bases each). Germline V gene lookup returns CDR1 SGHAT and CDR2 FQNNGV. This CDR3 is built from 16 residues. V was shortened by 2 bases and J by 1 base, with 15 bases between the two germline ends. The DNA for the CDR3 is TGTGCCAGCAGCTTACCGACTAGGGGGATTTCCTACGAGCAGTACTTC. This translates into CASSLPTRGISYEQYF.

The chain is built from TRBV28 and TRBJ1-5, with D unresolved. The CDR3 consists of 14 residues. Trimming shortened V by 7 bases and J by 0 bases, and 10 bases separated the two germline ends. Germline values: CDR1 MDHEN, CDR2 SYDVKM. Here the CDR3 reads CASTPKFSNQPQHF. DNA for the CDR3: TGTGCCAGCACCCCGAAGTTTAGCAATCAGCCCCAGCATTTT.

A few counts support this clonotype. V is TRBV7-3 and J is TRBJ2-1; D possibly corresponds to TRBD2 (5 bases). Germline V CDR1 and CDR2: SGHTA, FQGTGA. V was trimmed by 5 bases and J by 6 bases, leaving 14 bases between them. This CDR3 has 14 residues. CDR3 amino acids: CASSRDELGNEQFF. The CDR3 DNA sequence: TGTGCCAGCAGCCGGGATGAGCTTGGCAATGAGCAGTTCTTC.

The CDR3 nucleotides read TGTGCCAGCAGTGCTATCCAGGGGGGAGATACGCAGTATTTT. It is translated as CASSAIQGGDTQYF. The rearrangement links TRBV6-1 to TRBJ2-3; a weak D match, TRBD1 (7 bases). In germline, CDR1 is MNHNS, CDR2 SASEGT. Trimming removed 4 bases at V and 5 bases at J, with 13 bases between. This CDR3 has 14 amino acids.

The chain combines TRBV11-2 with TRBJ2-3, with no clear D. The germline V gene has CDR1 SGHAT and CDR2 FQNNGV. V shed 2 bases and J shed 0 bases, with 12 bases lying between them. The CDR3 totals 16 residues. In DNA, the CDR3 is TGTGCCAGCAGCTTAAATCCCACCCGGAGCACAGATACGCAGTATTTT. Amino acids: CASSLNPTRSTDTQYF.

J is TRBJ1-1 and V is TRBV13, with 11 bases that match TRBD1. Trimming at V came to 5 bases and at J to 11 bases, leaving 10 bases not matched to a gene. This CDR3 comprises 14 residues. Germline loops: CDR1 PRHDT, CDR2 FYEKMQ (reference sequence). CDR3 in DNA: TGTGCCAGCAGCCCGGGACAGGGGGGCCTTTTGGCTTTCTTT. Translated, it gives CASSPGQGGLLAFF.

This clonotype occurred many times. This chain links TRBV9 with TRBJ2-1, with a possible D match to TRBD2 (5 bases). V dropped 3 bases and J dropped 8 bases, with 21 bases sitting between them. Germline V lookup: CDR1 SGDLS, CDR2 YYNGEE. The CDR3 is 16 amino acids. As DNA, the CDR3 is TGTGCCAGCAGCGCGACACTAGGCCTGAGGGTCGATGAGCAGTTCTTC. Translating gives CASSATLGLRVDEQFF.

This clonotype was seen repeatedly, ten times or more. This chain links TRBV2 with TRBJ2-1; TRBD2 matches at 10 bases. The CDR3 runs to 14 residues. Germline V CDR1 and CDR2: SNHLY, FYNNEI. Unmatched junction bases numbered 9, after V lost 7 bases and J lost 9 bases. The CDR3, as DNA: TGTGCCAGCAAAAGCGGGAGGGTCAACGGTGAGCAGTTCTTC. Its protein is CASKSGRVNGEQFF.

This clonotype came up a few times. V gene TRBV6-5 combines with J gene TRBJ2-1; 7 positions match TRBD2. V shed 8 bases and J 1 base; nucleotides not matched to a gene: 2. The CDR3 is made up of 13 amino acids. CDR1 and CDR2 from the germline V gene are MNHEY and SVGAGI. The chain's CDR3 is CASGRASYNEQFF. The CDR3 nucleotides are TGTGCCAGCGGGAGGGCGTCCTACAATGAGCAGTTCTTC.

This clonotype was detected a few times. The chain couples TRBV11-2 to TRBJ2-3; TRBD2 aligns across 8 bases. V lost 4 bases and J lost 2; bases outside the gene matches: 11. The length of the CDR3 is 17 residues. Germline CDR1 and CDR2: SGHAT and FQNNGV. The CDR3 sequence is CASSYAYTSGPTDTQYF. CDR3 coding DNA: TGTGCCAGCAGCTACGCCTACACTAGCGGACCCACAGATACGCAGTATTTT. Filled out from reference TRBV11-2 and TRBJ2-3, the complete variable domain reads EAGVAQSPRYKIIEKRQSVAFWCNPISGHATLYWYQQILGQGPKLLIQFQNNGVVDDSQLPKDRFSAERLKGVDSTLKIQPAKLEDSAVYLCASSYAYTSGPTDTQYFGPGTRLTVL.

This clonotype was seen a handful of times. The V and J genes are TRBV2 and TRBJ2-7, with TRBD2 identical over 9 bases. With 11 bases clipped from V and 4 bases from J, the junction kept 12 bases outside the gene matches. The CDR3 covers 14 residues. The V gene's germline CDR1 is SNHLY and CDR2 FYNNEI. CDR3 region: CAYNKGLAGYEQYF. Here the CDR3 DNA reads TGTGCCTACAACAAGGGGCTAGCGGGATACGAGCAGTACTTC.

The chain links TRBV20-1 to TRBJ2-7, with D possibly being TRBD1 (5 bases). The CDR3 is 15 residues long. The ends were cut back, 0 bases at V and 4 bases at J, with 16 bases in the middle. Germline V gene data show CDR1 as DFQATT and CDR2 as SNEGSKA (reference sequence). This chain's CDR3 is CSAREAGSPSYEQYF. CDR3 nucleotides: TGCAGTGCTAGAGAAGCAGGGTCACCGTCTTACGAGCAGTACTTC.

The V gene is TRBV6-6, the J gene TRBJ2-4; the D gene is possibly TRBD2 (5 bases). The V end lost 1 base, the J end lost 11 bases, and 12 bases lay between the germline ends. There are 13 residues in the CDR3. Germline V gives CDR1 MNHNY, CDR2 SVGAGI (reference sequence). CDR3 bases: TGTGCCAGCAGTTACTGGGGAGCGGAGTTTCAGTACTTC. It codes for CASSYWGAEFQYF.

The CDR3 sequence is CSARAISRTSGSHNEQFF. CDR3 nucleotide sequence: TGCAGTGCTAGAGCCATATCCCGGACTAGCGGGTCCCACAATGAGCAGTTCTTC. V usage is TRBV20-1 and J usage is TRBJ2-1; 11 positions agree with TRBD2. CDR1 and CDR2 (germline): DFQATT, SNEGSKA (reference sequence). This CDR3 is built from 18 residues. V trimming: 1 base; J trimming: 5 bases; junction bases outside the gene matches: 13.